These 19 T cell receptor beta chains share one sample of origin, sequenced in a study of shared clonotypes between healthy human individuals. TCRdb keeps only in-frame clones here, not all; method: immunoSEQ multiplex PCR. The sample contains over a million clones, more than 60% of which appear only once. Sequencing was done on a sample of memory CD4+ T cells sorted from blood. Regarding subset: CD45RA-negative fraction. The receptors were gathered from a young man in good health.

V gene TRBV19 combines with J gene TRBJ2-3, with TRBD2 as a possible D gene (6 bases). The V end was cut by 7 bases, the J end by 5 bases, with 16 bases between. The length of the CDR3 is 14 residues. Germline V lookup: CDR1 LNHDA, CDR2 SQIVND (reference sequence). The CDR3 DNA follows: TGTGCCAGTACCATACGCGGGATCCAAGATACGCAGTATTTT. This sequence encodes CASTIRGIQDTQYF.

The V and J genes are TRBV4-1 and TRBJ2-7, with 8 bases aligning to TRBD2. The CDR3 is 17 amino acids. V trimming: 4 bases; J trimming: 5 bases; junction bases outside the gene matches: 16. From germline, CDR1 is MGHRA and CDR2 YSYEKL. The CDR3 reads CASSPLSLAGLRDEQYF. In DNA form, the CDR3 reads TGCGCCAGCAGCCCCCTGAGCTTAGCGGGGCTGAGGGACGAGCAGTACTTC.

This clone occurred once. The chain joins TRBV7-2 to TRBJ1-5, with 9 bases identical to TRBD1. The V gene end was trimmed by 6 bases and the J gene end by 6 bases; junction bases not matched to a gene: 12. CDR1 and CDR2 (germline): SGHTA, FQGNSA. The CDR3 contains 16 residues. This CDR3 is CASSPQGAPPFQPQHF. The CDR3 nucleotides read TGTGCCAGCAGTCCACAGGGGGCGCCTCCGTTTCAGCCCCAGCATTTT.

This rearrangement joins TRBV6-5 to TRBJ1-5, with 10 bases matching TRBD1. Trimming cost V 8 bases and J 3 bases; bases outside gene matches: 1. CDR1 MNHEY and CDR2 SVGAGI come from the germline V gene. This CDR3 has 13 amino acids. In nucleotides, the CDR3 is TGTGCCAGCGGGACAGGGGACAATCAGCCCCAGCATTTT. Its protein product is CASGTGDNQPQHF.

DNA for the CDR3: TGTGCCAGCAGTTTAAACGGCAGGTGGGCAACTAATGAAAAACTGTTTTTT. Translation: CASSLNGRWATNEKLFF. The J gene is TRBJ1-4, the V gene TRBV27; D gene uncertain. The CDR3 covers 17 residues. From germline, CDR1 is MNHEY and CDR2 SMNVEV (reference sequence). Trimming took off 2 bases at V and 0 bases at J, with 13 bases between the two ends.

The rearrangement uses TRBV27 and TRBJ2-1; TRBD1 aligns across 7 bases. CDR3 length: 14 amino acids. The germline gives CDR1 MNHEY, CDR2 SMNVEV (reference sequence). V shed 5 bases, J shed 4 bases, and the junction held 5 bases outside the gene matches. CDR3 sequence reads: CASSTRGPYNEQFF. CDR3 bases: TGTGCCAGCAGTACAAGGGGGCCTTACAATGAGCAGTTCTTC.

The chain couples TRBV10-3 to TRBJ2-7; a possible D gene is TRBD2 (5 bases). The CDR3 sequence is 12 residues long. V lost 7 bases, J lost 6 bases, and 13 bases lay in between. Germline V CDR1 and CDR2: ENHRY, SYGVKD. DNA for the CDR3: TGTGCCATCACCCCCCGCGAGGGCGAGCAGTACTTC. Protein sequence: CAITPREGEQYF.

The CDR3 DNA sequence: TGTGCCAGCAGCTTATGGACTCTGGGGGAAAAACTGTTTTTT. Its protein is CASSLWTLGEKLFF. The gene calls are TRBV5-8 and TRBJ1-4; D is ambiguous. V was cut by 2 bases and J by 8 bases, with 13 bases left in between. This CDR3 has 14 residues. CDR1 is SGHTS and CDR2 is YDEGEE in the germline V gene.

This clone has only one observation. The CDR3 here is CASTQGGARETQYF. DNA for the CDR3: TGTGCCAGCACCCAAGGGGGGGCCCGAGAGACCCAGTACTTC. The rearrangement joins TRBV7-2 to TRBJ2-5, with TRBD2 as a possible D gene (7 bases). Per germline, CDR1 SGHTA and CDR2 FQGNSA. The V end lost 7 bases, the J end lost 4 bases, and 16 bases lay between the germline ends. CDR3 size: 14 residues.

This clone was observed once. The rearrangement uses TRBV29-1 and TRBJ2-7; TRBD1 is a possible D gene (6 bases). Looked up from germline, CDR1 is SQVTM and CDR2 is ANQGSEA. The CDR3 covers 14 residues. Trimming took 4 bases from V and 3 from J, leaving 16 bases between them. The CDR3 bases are TGCAGCGTTGCCCCCGGATCAGGGGACTACGAGCAGTACTTC. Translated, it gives CSVAPGSGDYEQYF.

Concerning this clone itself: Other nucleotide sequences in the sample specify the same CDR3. CDR3 in DNA: TGTGCCAGCTCACCACTTGCGGGAGGATACAATGAGCAGTTCTTC. This gives the protein CASSPLAGGYNEQFF. This sequence joins TRBV18 and TRBJ2-1; 8 bases align to TRBD2. Per the germline V gene, CDR1 is KGHSH and CDR2 is LQKENI. The CDR3 extends over 15 amino acids. V lost 1 base to trimming and J lost 4 bases; unmatched junction nucleotides: 3.

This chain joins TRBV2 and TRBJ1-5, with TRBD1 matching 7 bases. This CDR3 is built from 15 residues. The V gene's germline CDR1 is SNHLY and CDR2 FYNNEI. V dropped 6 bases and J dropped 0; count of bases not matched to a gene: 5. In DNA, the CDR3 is TGTGCCAGCAGGAAGACAGGGAATAGCAATCAGCCCCAGCATTTT. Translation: CASRKTGNSNQPQHF.

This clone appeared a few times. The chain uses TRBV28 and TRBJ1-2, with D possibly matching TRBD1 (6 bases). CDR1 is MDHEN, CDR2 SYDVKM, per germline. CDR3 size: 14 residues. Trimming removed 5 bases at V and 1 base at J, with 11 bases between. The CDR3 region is CASSILDSNYGYTF. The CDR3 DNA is TGTGCCAGCAGTATACTGGACAGTAACTATGGCTACACCTTC.

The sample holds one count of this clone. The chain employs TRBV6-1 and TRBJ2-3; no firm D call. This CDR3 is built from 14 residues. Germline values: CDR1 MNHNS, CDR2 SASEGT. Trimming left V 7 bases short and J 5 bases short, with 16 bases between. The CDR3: CASKPGTPRDTQYF. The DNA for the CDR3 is TGTGCCAGCAAACCCGGTACTCCCAGAGATACGCAGTATTTT.

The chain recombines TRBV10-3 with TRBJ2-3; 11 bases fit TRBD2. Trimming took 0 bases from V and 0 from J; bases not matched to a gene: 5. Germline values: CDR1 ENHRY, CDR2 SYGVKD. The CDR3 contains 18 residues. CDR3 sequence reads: CAISESGSGGVSTDTQYF. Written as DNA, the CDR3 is TGTGCCATCAGTGAGTCGGGTAGCGGGGGGGTCAGCACAGATACGCAGTATTTT.

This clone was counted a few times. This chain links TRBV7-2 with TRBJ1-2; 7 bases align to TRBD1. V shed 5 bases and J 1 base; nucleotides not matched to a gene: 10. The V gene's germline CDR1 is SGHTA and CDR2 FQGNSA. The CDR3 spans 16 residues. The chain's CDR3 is CASSLEGGQVNYGYTF. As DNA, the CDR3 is TGTGCCAGCAGCCTAGAGGGCGGACAGGTTAACTATGGCTACACCTTC.

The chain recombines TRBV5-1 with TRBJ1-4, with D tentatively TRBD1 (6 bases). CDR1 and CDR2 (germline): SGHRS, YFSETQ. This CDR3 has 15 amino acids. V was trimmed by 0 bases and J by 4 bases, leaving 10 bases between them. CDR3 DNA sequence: TGCGCCAGCAGCTTGGCCATAGGGGGTAATGAAAAACTGTTTTTT. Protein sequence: CASSLAIGGNEKLFF. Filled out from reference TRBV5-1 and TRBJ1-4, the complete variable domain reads KAGVTQTPRYLIKTRGQQVTLSCSPISGHRSVSWYQQTPGQGLQFLFEYFSETQRNKGNFPGRFSGRQFSNSRSEMNVSTLELGDSALYLCASSLAIGGNEKLFFGSGTQLSVL.

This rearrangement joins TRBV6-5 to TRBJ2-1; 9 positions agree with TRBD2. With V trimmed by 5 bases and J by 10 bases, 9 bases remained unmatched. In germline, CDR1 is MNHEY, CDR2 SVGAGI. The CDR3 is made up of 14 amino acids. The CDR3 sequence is CASSLAGLGGEQFF. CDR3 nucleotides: TGTGCCAGCAGTCTAGCGGGGTTAGGGGGCGAGCAGTTCTTC.

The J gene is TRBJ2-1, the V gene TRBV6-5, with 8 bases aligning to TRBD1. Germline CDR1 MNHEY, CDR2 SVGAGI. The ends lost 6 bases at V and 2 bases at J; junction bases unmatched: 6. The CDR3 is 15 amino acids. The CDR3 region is CASSRTGFTYNEQFF. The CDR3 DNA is TGTGCCAGCAGCCGGACAGGGTTCACCTACAATGAGCAGTTCTTC.